These T cell receptor beta chains were read from a single sample in a study of cytomegalovirus exposure and HLA in healthy donors. TCRdb keeps only in-frame clones here, not all; method: immunoSEQ multiplex PCR. This table has over 100,000 clones, about three quarters appearing once. The sequenced material came from PBMCs. The receptors originated from a woman between 40 and 55 years old in good health and CMV-seropositive. CDR3s include the opening cysteine and the closing phenylalanine or tryptophan. D genes are given only for firm matches. Clone size is not always given. Where it is, it says once, few, many or a class for expanded clones.

CDR3aa: CASSQETSGGAFRNEQFF
CDR3nt: TGCGCCAGCAGCCAGGAGACTAGCGGGGGGGCGTTTCGCAATGAGCAGTTCTTC
j_gene: TRBJ2-1
v_gene: TRBV4-1
d_gene: TRBD2
abundance: .

CDR3aa: CSATFNYGYTF
CDR3nt: TGCAGTGCTACATTTAACTATGGCTACACCTTC
j_gene: TRBJ1-2
v_gene: TRBV20-1
d_gene: .
abundance: .

CDR3aa: CASSLWGRGPQETQYF
CDR3nt: TGCGCCAGCAGCCTTTGGGGAAGGGGGCCCCAAGAGACCCAGTACTTC
j_gene: TRBJ2-5
v_gene: TRBV4-1
d_gene: TRBD1
abundance: .

CDR3aa: CASSIKTGTDEQYF
CDR3nt: TGTGCCAGCAGTATCAAGACAGGGACCGACGAGCAGTACTTC
j_gene: TRBJ2-7
v_gene: TRBV2
d_gene: TRBD1
abundance: .

CDR3aa: CASSYSIGYGYTF
CDR3nt: TGTGCCAGCAGTTACTCGATCGGTTATGGCTACACCTTC
j_gene: TRBJ1-2
v_gene: TRBV6-5
d_gene: .
abundance: .

CDR3aa: CASLFWTGEETGELFF
CDR3nt: TGCGCCAGCCTCTTCTGGACAGGGGAGGAGACCGGGGAGCTGTTTTTT
j_gene: TRBJ2-2
v_gene: TRBV5-1
d_gene: TRBD1
abundance: .

CDR3aa: CASSLGGEQFF
CDR3nt: TGCGCCAGCAGCTTGGGCGGTGAGCAGTTCTTC
j_gene: TRBJ2-1
v_gene: TRBV5-1
d_gene: .
abundance: .

CDR3aa: CASSRGRSQETQYF
CDR3nt: TGCGCCAGCAGTCGGGGCAGGAGCCAAGAGACCCAGTACTTC
j_gene: TRBJ2-5
v_gene: TRBV23-1
d_gene: .
abundance: .

CDR3aa: CASRPTGGAGELFF
CDR3nt: TGTGCCAGTAGGCCGACGGGGGGCGCCGGGGAGCTGTTTTTT
j_gene: TRBJ2-2
v_gene: TRBV19
d_gene: .
abundance: few

CDR3aa: CASSLDRNTEAFF
CDR3nt: TGTGCCAGCAGCCTGGACAGGAACACTGAAGCTTTCTTT
j_gene: TRBJ1-1
v_gene: TRBV7-3
d_gene: .
abundance: .

CDR3aa: CACATGTETQYF
CDR3nt: TGTGCCTGCGCAACAGGTACTGAGACCCAGTACTTC
j_gene: TRBJ2-5
v_gene: TRBV30
d_gene: .
abundance: .

CDR3aa: CASNGGDGYTF
CDR3nt: TGTGCCAGCAACGGGGGAGATGGCTACACCTTC
j_gene: TRBJ1-2
v_gene: TRBV9
d_gene: .
abundance: .

CDR3aa: CAWSVQGAVYEQYF
CDR3nt: TGTGCCTGGAGTGTACAGGGGGCCGTATACGAGCAGTACTTC
j_gene: TRBJ2-7
v_gene: TRBV30
d_gene: TRBD1
abundance: .

CDR3aa: CAWSLWNTEAFF
CDR3nt: TGTGCCTGGAGTCTGTGGAACACTGAAGCTTTCTTT
j_gene: TRBJ1-1
v_gene: TRBV30
d_gene: .
abundance: .

CDR3aa: CSVDFTDTQYF
CDR3nt: TGCAGCGTTGACTTCACAGATACGCAGTATTTT
j_gene: TRBJ2-3
v_gene: TRBV29-1
d_gene: .
abundance: .